The 30 T cell receptor beta chains in this list originate from one sample, sequenced in a study of T cell responses to AZD1222 COVID-19 vaccine (dated by TCRdb to 2020 to 2022). Receptor libraries were prepared by the immunoSEQ multiplex PCR assay. TCRdb carries this immuneACCESS record with in-frame sequences only. Its versions omit some clonotypes, under half of them owing to an unresolved V gene in the studies checked, with the rest unexplained. For this sample there are 150,000 to 200,000 clones; roughly 90% appear just once. The top ten clones comprise roughly 5% of the sample. The time point label here, explained by the study, means: baseline before first vaccination. The material sequenced was peripheral blood, taken on day 0 of AZD1222 vaccination. These receptor sequences come from an adult in good health.

The V and J genes are TRBV5-1 and TRBJ1-2; D is undetermined. CDR3 length: 16 residues. Germline lookup yields CDR1 SGHRS and CDR2 YFSETQ. The V gene lost 0 bases and the J gene lost 4 bases, with 16 bases spanning the gap. CDR3 in DNA: TGCGCCAGCAGCTTGGGTCTCACGGACGGACTCTATGGCTACACCTTC. Protein product: CASSLGLTDGLYGYTF. The full variable domain, rest sourced from reference TRBV5-1 and TRBJ1-2, is KAGVTQTPRYLIKTRGQQVTLSCSPISGHRSVSWYQQTPGQGLQFLFEYFSETQRNKGNFPGRFSGRQFSNSRSEMNVSTLELGDSALYLCASSLGLTDGLYGYTFGSGTRLTVV.

The chain is built from TRBV7-9 and TRBJ1-1; D unresolved. CDR3 length: 12 amino acids. Germline CDR1 SEHNR, CDR2 FQNEAQ (reference sequence). Trimming removed 5 bases from V and 6 bases from J, with 10 bases in between. The DNA for the CDR3 is TGTGCCAGCAGCCCTCAAACGGCTGAAGCTTTCTTT. This encodes CASSPQTAEAFF.

V is TRBV2 and J is TRBJ2-5; a weak D match, TRBD1 (6 bases). This CDR3 is built from 13 residues. The germline V gene has CDR1 SNHLY and CDR2 FYNNEI. V gave up 7 bases and J gave up 5 bases, with 14 bases separating them. This CDR3 is CASIGGLSETQYF. In nucleotides, the CDR3 is TGTGCCAGCATTGGGGGCCTTTCGGAGACCCAGTACTTC. The whole variable domain, remainder taken from reference TRBV2 and TRBJ2-5, is EPEVTQTPSHQVTQMGQEVILRCVPISNHLYFYWYRQILGQKVEFLVSFYNNEISEKSEIFDDQFSVERPDGSNFTLKIRSTKLEDSAMYFCASIGGLSETQYFGPGTRLLVL.

The chain joins TRBV2 to TRBJ1-3; D is possibly TRBD1 (6 bases). The germline CDR1 and CDR2 sequences are SNHLY and FYNNEI. CDR3 length: 12 residues. Trimming shortened V by 3 bases and J by 15 bases, and 15 bases separated the two germline ends. Here the CDR3 DNA reads TGTGCCAGCAGTGACCAGGACAGAACCGAATATTTT. Translation gives CASSDQDRTEYF.

The rearrangement links TRBV6-6 to TRBJ1-4, with D perhaps TRBD1 (6 bases). Germline CDR1 MNHNY, CDR2 SVGAGI (reference sequence). Deletions cut 2 bases from V and 10 bases from J, with 8 bases between. This CDR3 comprises 12 residues. Written as DNA, the CDR3 is TGTGCCAGCAGTTACCCAGGGGCAAAACTGTTTTTT. This gives the protein CASSYPGAKLFF.

This chain uses TRBV7-2 with TRBJ1-6; 12 bases match TRBD1. Germline V gene sequence: CDR1 SGHTA, CDR2 FQGNSA. This CDR3 contains 15 residues. Trimming took 5 bases from V and 13 from J; bases not matched to a gene: 9. The CDR3 bases are TGTGCCAGCAGCGGAGGGACAGGGGGCAGATCGCCCCTCCACTTT. This gives the protein CASSGGTGGRSPLHF.

This rearrangement joins TRBV7-9 to TRBJ1-1; 11 bases map to TRBD1. Trimming cost V 1 base and J 4 bases; bases outside gene matches: 8. CDR3 length: 17 residues. CDR1 is SEHNR, CDR2 FQNEAQ, per germline (reference sequence). The CDR3 DNA reads as TGTGCCAGCAGCTTAGACCTGGGGACAGGGGGTGGCACTGAAGCTTTCTTT. Encoded protein: CASSLDLGTGGGTEAFF.

This clone was observed once. This sequence joins TRBV5-6 and TRBJ1-2, with a possible D match to TRBD1 (5 bases). This CDR3 contains 13 residues. V was clipped by 4 bases and J by 2 bases, with 9 bases between them. The germline V gene has CDR1 SGHDT and CDR2 YYEEEE. DNA of the CDR3: TGTGCCAGCAGCCTCGAGGGGAACTATGGCTACACCTTC. Translating it yields CASSLEGNYGYTF.

The rearrangement uses TRBV2 and TRBJ2-5; D unclear. Germline lookup yields CDR1 SNHLY and CDR2 FYNNEI. This CDR3 contains 12 residues. V lost 8 bases, J lost 4 bases, and 11 bases lay in between. CDR3 sequence: CASGSLGETQYF. CDR3 nucleotides: TGTGCCAGCGGGTCCTTAGGAGAGACCCAGTACTTC.

V usage is TRBV14 and J usage is TRBJ2-7, with D possibly matching TRBD2 (6 bases). V dropped 4 bases and J dropped 1 base, with 11 bases sitting between them. There are 14 residues in the CDR3. In germline, CDR1 is SGHDN, CDR2 FVKESK. CDR3 sequence reads: CASSPLGGSYEQYF. The CDR3, as DNA: TGTGCCAGCAGCCCCCTTGGAGGGTCCTACGAGCAGTACTTC.

The chain couples TRBV28 to TRBJ1-2, with D uncertain. Trimming left V 2 bases short and J 4 bases short, with 14 bases between. CDR1 is MDHEN, CDR2 SYDVKM, per germline. This CDR3 has 15 residues. CDR3 residues: CASSLRGSEAYGYTF. CDR3 nucleotide sequence: TGTGCCAGCAGTTTACGGGGATCGGAAGCCTATGGCTACACCTTC.

The CDR3 bases are TGTGCCAGTAGTACCGTCCCAGGACAGGAAGATAATGAAAAACTGTTTTTT. Residues: CASSTVPGQEDNEKLFF. This rearrangement joins TRBV19 to TRBJ1-4, with TRBD1 identical over 7 bases. Germline trimming cut 4 bases from V and 4 bases from J; bases unmatched to any gene: 12. The CDR3 consists of 17 residues. The germline gives CDR1 LNHDA, CDR2 SQIVND (reference sequence). Full variable domain (remainder filled in from reference TRBV19 and TRBJ1-4): DGGITQSPKYLFRKEGQNVTLSCEQNLNHDAMYWYRQDPGQGLRLIYYSQIVNDFQKGDIAEGYSVSREKKESFPLTVTSAQKNPTAFYLCASSTVPGQEDNEKLFFGSGTQLSVL.

The CDR3 DNA sequence: TGTGCCAGCAGTTACCTGGGGGAAGGAGGTGGCTACACCTTC. Translation: CASSYLGEGGGYTF. The chain couples TRBV6-5 to TRBJ1-2; TRBD1 is a possible D gene (5 bases). From germline, CDR1 is MNHEY and CDR2 SVGAGI. Trimming took 2 bases from V and 7 from J, leaving 14 bases between them. The CDR3 sequence is 14 residues long.

The V gene is TRBV7-9, the J gene TRBJ1-4; D unclear. CDR1 SEHNR and CDR2 FQNEAQ come from the germline V gene (reference sequence). V lost 1 base and J 4 bases, leaving 13 bases between the germline ends. CDR3 length equals 16 residues. The CDR3 is CASSLVFPRSNEKLFF. CDR3 DNA: TGTGCCAGCAGCTTAGTTTTTCCGCGGAGTAATGAAAAACTGTTTTTT.

This chain uses TRBV28 with TRBJ1-5, with D uncertain. From germline, CDR1 is MDHEN and CDR2 SYDVKM. The V gene lost 1 base and the J gene lost 9 bases, with 13 bases spanning the gap. CDR3 length: 14 residues. The CDR3 is CASSLSVVLAPQHF. CDR3 bases: TGTGCCAGCAGTTTATCGGTCGTTTTGGCGCCCCAGCATTTT. Complete variable domain (other parts from reference TRBV28 and TRBJ1-5): DVKVTQSSRYLVKRTGEKVFLECVQDMDHENMFWYRQDPGLGLRLIYFSYDVKMKEKGDIPEGYSVSREKKERFSLILESASTNQTSMYLCASSLSVVLAPQHFGDGTRLSIL.

This chain connects TRBV27 to TRBJ1-5; perhaps TRBD1 as D (5 bases). CDR3 length equals 18 residues. The V and J ends lost 10 bases and 5 bases respectively, with 30 bases between them. Looked up from germline, CDR1 is MNHEY and CDR2 is SMNVEV (reference sequence). CDR3 bases: TGTGCCACCTCTTCCGGTGGGGTGCTAGGGGCGGGTGATCAGCCCCAGCATTTT. Protein sequence: CATSSGGVLGAGDQPQHF.

The gene calls are TRBV5-4 and TRBJ2-5; 10 bases map to TRBD1. The V segment lost 3 bases and the J segment 3 bases; nucleotides outside the gene matches: 2. CDR3 length: 14 amino acids. Looked up from germline, CDR1 is SGHNT and CDR2 is YYREEE (reference sequence). The CDR3 region has the DNA TGTGCCAGCAGCTGGGGGACAGGGGAAGAGACCCAGTACTTC. It codes for CASSWGTGEETQYF.

J is TRBJ1-6 and V is TRBV6-6; D not resolved. With 7 bases removed from V and 5 bases from J, the gap between germline ends came to 9 bases. The CDR3 runs to 13 residues. Germline CDR1 MNHNY, CDR2 SVGAGI (reference sequence). CDR3 sequence reads: CASIPHHNSPLHF. DNA for the CDR3: TGTGCCAGCATCCCCCACCATAATTCACCCCTCCACTTT.

The chain couples TRBV19 to TRBJ2-2, with 8 bases identical to TRBD1. Germline assignment: CDR1 LNHDA and CDR2 SQIVND (reference sequence). The CDR3 sequence is 15 residues long. The V segment lost 4 bases and the J segment 7 bases; nucleotides outside the gene matches: 8. For the CDR3, the DNA is TGTGCCAGTAGTACCCCGGGACAGGCCGTCGGGGAGCTGTTTTTT. It specifies CASSTPGQAVGELFF.

This clone was recorded only once. V and J are TRBV19 and TRBJ2-1; 13 bases line up with TRBD2. From germline, CDR1 is LNHDA and CDR2 SQIVND (reference sequence). The J segment lost 1 base and the V segment lost 3 bases, leaving 12 bases of the junction unmatched. The CDR3 has 20 residues. The CDR3 loop reads CASSMPSLLAGGGSYNEQFF. DNA for the CDR3: TGTGCCAGTAGTATGCCCTCCCTACTAGCGGGGGGGGGATCCTACAATGAGCAGTTCTTC.

CDR3 loop: CASSIDFRGADTQYF. The DNA of the CDR3 is TGTGCCAGTAGTATAGATTTCAGGGGTGCAGATACGCAGTATTTT. V gene TRBV19 combines with J gene TRBJ2-3, with D perhaps TRBD1 (6 bases). Germline CDR1 is LNHDA and CDR2 is SQIVND (reference sequence). V was cut by 0 bases and J by 4 bases, with 11 bases left in between. This CDR3 contains 15 residues.

The rearrangement links TRBV5-1 to TRBJ1-2; D is ambiguous. The V gene lost 4 bases and the J gene lost 2 bases, with 12 bases spanning the gap. This CDR3 has 14 residues. Germline V lookup: CDR1 SGHRS, CDR2 YFSETQ. The CDR3 bases are TGCGCCAGCAGCCCCGCGGGGTTCAACTATGGCTACACCTTC. Amino acid sequence: CASSPAGFNYGYTF.

The chain joins TRBV4-3 to TRBJ2-1; D remains unclear. Germline assignment: CDR1 LGHNA and CDR2 YSLEER. The V gene lost 1 base and the J gene lost 7 bases, with 11 bases spanning the gap. The CDR3 loop spans 14 amino acids. CDR3 amino acids: CASSQGSLGNEQFF. DNA of the CDR3: TGCGCCAGCAGCCAAGGCTCCCTCGGGAATGAGCAGTTCTTC.

The chain employs TRBV11-2 and TRBJ2-6; the D is unclear. Germline CDR1 SGHAT, CDR2 FQNNGV. The CDR3 runs to 13 residues. Trimming pared 6 bases from V and 1 base from J, leaving 4 bases between. The CDR3 sequence is CASSTSGANVLTF. As DNA, the CDR3 is TGTGCCAGCAGTACATCTGGGGCCAACGTCCTGACTTTC.

The chain couples TRBV25-1 to TRBJ1-3, with a weak D call TRBD1 (5 bases). The CDR3 totals 17 residues. The germline V and J ends were trimmed by 7 bases and 2 bases, with 21 bases remaining between them. Germline V CDR1 and CDR2: MGHDK, SYGVNS. The CDR3 region is CASTPAGVTGAGNTIYF. The DNA for the CDR3 is TGTGCCAGCACCCCCGCCGGGGTAACAGGAGCTGGAAACACCATATATTTT.

There are a few counts of this clone. The chain employs TRBV28 and TRBJ1-3; D perhaps matches TRBD1 (5 bases). CDR3 length: 14 residues. V lost 8 bases, J lost 0 bases, and 11 bases lay in between. Looked up from germline, CDR1 is MDHEN and CDR2 is SYDVKM. The CDR3 protein is CASGRGGSGNTIYF. The CDR3 DNA reads as TGTGCCAGCGGGCGGGGCGGCTCTGGAAACACCATATATTTT.

The rearrangement links TRBV19 to TRBJ2-7; 11 bases fit TRBD1. Trimming took 7 bases from V and 7 from J; bases not matched to a gene: 9. The CDR3 runs to 14 residues. The germline V gene has CDR1 LNHDA and CDR2 SQIVND (reference sequence). The CDR3 nucleotides are TGTGCCAGTACCGAACAAGGGACAGGGGGTGAGCAGTACTTC. Translating it yields CASTEQGTGGEQYF. The variable domain in full, with the rest retrieved from reference TRBV19 and TRBJ2-7, is DGGITQSPKYLFRKEGQNVTLSCEQNLNHDAMYWYRQDPGQGLRLIYYSQIVNDFQKGDIAEGYSVSREKKESFPLTVTSAQKNPTAFYLCASTEQGTGGEQYFGPGTRLTVT.

In this sample, this clone turned up a few times. The chain joins TRBV5-4 to TRBJ1-6; D call uncertain. CDR3 length: 12 residues. Trimming took off 2 bases at V and 9 bases at J, with 6 bases between the two ends. CDR1 is SGHNT and CDR2 is YYREEE in the germline V gene (reference sequence). CDR3 amino acids: CASSLPGSPLHF. The CDR3 DNA is TGTGCCAGCAGCTTACCGGGTTCACCCCTCCACTTT.

The chain links TRBV19 to TRBJ1-1; D gene ambiguous. V was pared by 6 bases and J by 0 bases, with 17 bases between. Germline V gene lookup returns CDR1 LNHDA and CDR2 SQIVND (reference sequence). This CDR3 is built from 16 residues. This CDR3 reads CASRKGLDGLNTEAFF. For the CDR3, the DNA is TGTGCCAGTAGAAAGGGCTTAGACGGACTGAACACTGAAGCTTTCTTT.

The rearrangement links TRBV4-3 to TRBJ2-2, with a weak D call TRBD1 (6 bases). Germline CDR1 is LGHNA and CDR2 is YSLEER. The CDR3 runs to 15 residues. V gave up 1 base and J gave up 5 bases, with 11 bases separating them. The CDR3 sequence: CASSQVQGRTGELFF. The CDR3 bases are TGCGCCAGCAGCCAAGTGCAGGGGAGAACCGGGGAGCTGTTTTTT.